One TCR beta chain is described in this entry. The antigen remains unidentified. The CDR3 consists of 15 residues. The V and J ends lost 0 bases and 1 base respectively, with 9 bases between them. CDR1 is LNHNV and CDR2 is YYDKDF in the germline V gene (reference sequence). This sample is part of a study of T-cell reconstitution after alpha-beta-depleted transplantation in children. The study, taken as a whole, reports: TCRbeta diversity was high at day 60 in some patients (a result of surviving recipient T cells and thymic progenitors). Newly produced T cells mostly accounted for T-cell counts and diversity one year post-transplant. In patients about two months after transplant, alpha-beta T cells reportedly arose from several hundred expanded graft clones.

Preparing the TCRbeta library involved the use of unique molecular identifiers. TCRdb re-derived calls from the PCR reads in MiXCR, one entry per CDR3 protein. The profile shows hundreds of thousands of distinct CDR3 sequences, 10% to 15% of them singletons. The gene calls are TRBV15 and TRBJ2-5; no firm D call. The sequence was collected from a girl aged 2 to 9 with congenital amegakaryocytic thrombocytopenia, due to receive a stem cell transplant. The material sequenced was PBMCs, taken before TCRalphabeta/CD19-depleted stem cell transplant. CDR3 region: CATSRDPHFQETQYF. DNA of the CDR3: TGTGCCACCAGCAGAGACCCTCACTTCCAAGAGACCCAGTACTTC.